The 3 T cell receptor beta chains reported below all come from one sample, sequenced in a study of blood T cell repertoires in COVID-19. Profiling relied on immunoSEQ multiplex PCR, and the TCRdb table lists in-frame clones only, not all of them. The sample lists around 450,000 clones, less than 95% occurring once. Source material: PBMCs or T cells enriched from blood (not recorded which). The receptors were gathered from a man between 18 and 29 years old who had recovered from COVID-19.

The chain carries TRBV11-2 and TRBJ2-6; D gene unclear. The CDR3 spans 18 residues. V lost 2 bases and J lost 0, with 14 bases in between. Germline V lookup: CDR1 SGHAT, CDR2 FQNNGV. CDR3 sequence reads: CASSLRSTLSSGANVLTF. The CDR3 nucleotides read TGTGCCAGCAGCTTAAGATCGACACTCAGCTCTGGGGCCAACGTCCTGACTTTC.

The genes are TRBV27 and TRBJ1-6, with a tentative D call TRBD1 (5 bases). The CDR3 sequence is 15 residues long. V was cut by 4 bases and J by 7 bases, with 14 bases left in between. CDR1 and CDR2 from the germline V gene are MNHEY and SMNVEV (reference sequence). The CDR3 coding sequence is TGTGCCAGCAGTTCCCTGACAGTGGAGAATTCACCCCTCCACTTT. Its protein is CASSSLTVENSPLHF.

The chain is built from TRBV29-1 and TRBJ1-1, with D maybe TRBD1 (6 bases). Germline-derived CDR1 and CDR2 are SQVTM and ANQGSEA. Deletions cut 0 bases from V and 0 bases from J, with 8 bases between. The CDR3 consists of 14 residues. CDR3 amino acids: CSVEDTGMNTEAFF. CDR3 sequence (DNA): TGCAGCGTTGAAGATACAGGGATGAACACTGAAGCTTTCTTT. The whole variable domain, remainder taken from reference TRBV29-1 and TRBJ1-1, is SAVISQKPSRDICQRGTSLTIQCQVDSQVTMMFWYRQQPGQSLTLIATANQGSEATYESGFVIDKFPISRPNLTFSTLTVSNMSPEDSSIYLCSVEDTGMNTEAFFGQGTRLTVV.